The 8 T cell receptor beta chains reported below all come from one sample, sequenced in a study of T-cell reconstitution after alpha-beta-depleted transplantation in children. During its preparation, the TCRbeta library received unique molecular identifiers. A single record per CDR3 protein comes from TCRdb applying MiXCR to the PCR reads. The sample yields over 550,000 distinct CDR3 sequences, about 10% seen once. The source material was PBMCs from the stem cell graft donor, sampled from the stem cell graft. The receptor set was obtained from a human donor who donated a stem cell graft to a child with acute myeloid leukemia.

This clonotype was seen more than once but under ten times. The chain links TRBV24-1 to TRBJ2-3; 8 bases match TRBD1. Losses at the gene ends were 3 bases for V and 6 bases for J; bases not matched to a gene: 7. CDR3 length equals 15 residues. Germline CDR1 and CDR2: KGHDR and SFDVKD. The CDR3 nucleotides are TGTGCCACCAGTGATGGGACCCACAGGGGGGATACGCAGTATTTT. This gives the protein CATSDGTHRGDTQYF.

This clonotype was observed at least ten times. V usage is TRBV12-3 or TRBV12-4 and J usage is TRBJ2-1, with D uncertain. The CDR3 sequence is 12 residues long. This chain's CDR3 is CAGGNDDNEQFF. In DNA, the CDR3 is TGTGCGGGCGGTAACGACGACAATGAGCAGTTCTTC.

The sample holds a few counts of this clonotype. The chain combines TRBV15 with TRBJ2-5; no reliable D call. From germline, CDR1 is LNHNV and CDR2 YYDKDF (reference sequence). Trimming removed 3 bases from V and 9 bases from J, with 17 bases in between. The length of the CDR3 is 14 residues. The CDR3 here is CATSREAGTRAQYF. CDR3 nucleotide sequence: TGTGCCACCAGCAGGGAAGCAGGCACCCGGGCCCAGTACTTC.

This clonotype has at least ten counts. The V call is TRBV29-1, the J call TRBJ2-3; TRBD2 aligns across 9 bases. Germline lookup yields CDR1 SQVTM and CDR2 ANQGSEA. Germline trimming cut 8 bases from V and 1 base from J; bases unmatched to any gene: 4. This CDR3 region has 13 residues. The CDR3 protein is CSHIAGGTDTQYF. DNA of the CDR3: TGCAGCCACATAGCGGGAGGCACAGATACGCAGTATTTT.

The chain recombines TRBV7-2 with TRBJ2-7; a possible D gene is TRBD2 (5 bases). V was shortened by 5 bases and J by 3 bases, with 23 bases between the two germline ends. The germline CDR1 and CDR2 sequences are SGHTA and FQGNSA. There are 17 residues in the CDR3. CDR3 protein: CASSLTSRGSLGYEQYF. As DNA, the CDR3 is TGTGCCAGCAGCCTGACGTCCCGAGGGTCACTCGGCTACGAGCAGTACTTC.

The chain employs TRBV6-5 and TRBJ2-3; tentatively, D is TRBD1 (5 bases). The CDR3 runs to 15 residues. Germline CDR1 is MNHEY and CDR2 is SVGAGI. V was cut by 4 bases and J by 1 base, with 12 bases left in between. CDR3 DNA sequence: TGTGCCAGCAGTTTGCAGAAAGGGGGCACAGATACGCAGTATTTT. Translated: CASSLQKGGTDTQYF.

Ten or more counts support this clonotype. V gene TRBV20-1 combines with J gene TRBJ2-1; the match to TRBD2 covers 10 bases. The CDR3 has 18 residues. CDR1 and CDR2 (germline): DFQATT, SNEGSKA (reference sequence). V gave up 5 bases and J gave up 0 bases; unmatched junction bases: 13. The CDR3 spells CSAPQLAGEGGSYNEQFF. The CDR3 DNA is TGCAGTGCTCCCCAGCTAGCGGGAGAGGGAGGCTCCTACAATGAGCAGTTCTTC.

A few counts support this clonotype. Here the CDR3 reads CASSFDRAYGNQPQHF. CDR3 in DNA: TGTGCCAGCAGCTTCGACAGGGCTTACGGCAATCAGCCCCAGCATTTT. The V gene is TRBV7-8, the J gene TRBJ1-5; the match to TRBD1 covers 7 bases. The CDR3 is 16 amino acids. The germline gives CDR1 SGHVS, CDR2 FQNEAQ. J gave up 2 bases and V 3 bases, and 7 bases lay outside the gene matches.